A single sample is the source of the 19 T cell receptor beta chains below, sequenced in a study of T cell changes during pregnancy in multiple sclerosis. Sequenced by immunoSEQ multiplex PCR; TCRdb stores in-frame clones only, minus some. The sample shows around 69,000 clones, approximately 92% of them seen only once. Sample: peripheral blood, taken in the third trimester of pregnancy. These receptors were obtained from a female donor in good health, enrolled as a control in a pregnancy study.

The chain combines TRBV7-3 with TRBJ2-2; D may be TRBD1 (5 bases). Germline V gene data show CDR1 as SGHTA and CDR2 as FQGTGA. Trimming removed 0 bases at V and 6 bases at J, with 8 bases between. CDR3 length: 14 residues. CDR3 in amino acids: CASSLTRDSGELFF. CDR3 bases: TGTGCCAGCAGCTTAACCAGGGATTCCGGGGAGCTGTTTTTT.

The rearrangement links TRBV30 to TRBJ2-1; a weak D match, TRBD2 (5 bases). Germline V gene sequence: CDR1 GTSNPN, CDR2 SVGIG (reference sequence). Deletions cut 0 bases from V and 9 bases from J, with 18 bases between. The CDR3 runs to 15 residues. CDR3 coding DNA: TGTGCCTGGAGTGTATGGGAGAGGTACACCTCTGAGCAGTTCTTC. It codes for CAWSVWERYTSEQFF.

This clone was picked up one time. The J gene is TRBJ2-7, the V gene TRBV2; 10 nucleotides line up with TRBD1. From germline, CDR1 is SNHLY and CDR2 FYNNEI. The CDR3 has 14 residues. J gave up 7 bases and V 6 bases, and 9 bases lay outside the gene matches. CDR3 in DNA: TGTGCCAGCAGCGTACGACAGGGGGCTAGGGAGCAGTACTTC. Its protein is CASSVRQGAREQYF.

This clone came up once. The CDR3 DNA reads TGTGCCAGCAGCGTAGTCGGGGGTAGGGACAATGAGCAGTTCTTC. As protein: CASSVVGGRDNEQFF. This chain uses TRBV9 with TRBJ2-1, with D perhaps matching TRBD2 (6 bases). Germline CDR1 is SGDLS and CDR2 is YYNGEE. V lost 0 bases and J lost 5, with 12 bases in between. CDR3 length: 15 residues.

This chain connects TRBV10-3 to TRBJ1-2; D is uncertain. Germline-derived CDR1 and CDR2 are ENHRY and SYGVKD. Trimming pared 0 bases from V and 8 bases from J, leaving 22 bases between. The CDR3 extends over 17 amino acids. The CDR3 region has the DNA TGTGCCATCAGTGAGTCGACTGGCGGGAACCTACGTTGGGGCTACACCTTC. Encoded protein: CAISESTGGNLRWGYTF.

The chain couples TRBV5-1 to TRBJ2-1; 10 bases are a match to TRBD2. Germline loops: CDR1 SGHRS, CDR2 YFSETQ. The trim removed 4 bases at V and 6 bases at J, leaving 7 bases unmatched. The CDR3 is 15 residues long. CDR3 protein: CASSRSGGASNEQFF. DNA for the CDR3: TGCGCCAGCAGCCGAAGCGGGGGGGCCAGCAATGAGCAGTTCTTC.

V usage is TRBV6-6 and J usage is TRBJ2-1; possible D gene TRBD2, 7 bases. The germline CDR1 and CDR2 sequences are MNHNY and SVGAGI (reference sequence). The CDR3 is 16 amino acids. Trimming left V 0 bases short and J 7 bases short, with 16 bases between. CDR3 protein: CASSYSKAGEGNEQFF. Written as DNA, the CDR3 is TGTGCCAGCAGTTACTCGAAGGCAGGGGAGGGGAATGAGCAGTTCTTC.

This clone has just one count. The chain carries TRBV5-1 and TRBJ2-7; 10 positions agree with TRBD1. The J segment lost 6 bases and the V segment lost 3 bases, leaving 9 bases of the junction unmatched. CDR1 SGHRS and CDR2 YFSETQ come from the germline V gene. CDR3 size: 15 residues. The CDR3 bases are TGCGCCAGCAGCTCGGGACAGGGGAGGGTCGGCGAGCAGTACTTC. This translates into CASSSGQGRVGEQYF.

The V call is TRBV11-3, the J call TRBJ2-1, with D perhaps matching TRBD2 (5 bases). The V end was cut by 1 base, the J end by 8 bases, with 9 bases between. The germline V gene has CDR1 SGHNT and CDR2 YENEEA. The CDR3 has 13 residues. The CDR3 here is CASSLGEFYEQFF. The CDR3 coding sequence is TGTGCCAGCAGCTTAGGGGAGTTTTATGAGCAGTTCTTC.

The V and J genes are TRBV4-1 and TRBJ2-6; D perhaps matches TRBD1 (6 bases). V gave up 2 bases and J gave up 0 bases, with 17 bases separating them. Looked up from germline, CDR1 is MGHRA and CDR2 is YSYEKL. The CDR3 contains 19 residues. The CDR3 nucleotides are TGCGCCAGCAGCCAACCCCAAGGACAGATCTCCTCTGGGGCCAACGTCCTGACTTTC. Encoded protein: CASSQPQGQISSGANVLTF.

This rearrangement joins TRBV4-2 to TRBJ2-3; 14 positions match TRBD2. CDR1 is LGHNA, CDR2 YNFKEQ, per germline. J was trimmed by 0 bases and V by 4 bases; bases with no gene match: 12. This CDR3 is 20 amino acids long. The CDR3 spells CASSRLTSGRDSSSTDTQYF. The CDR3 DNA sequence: TGTGCCAGCAGCCGGCTGACTAGCGGGAGGGATTCCTCTAGCACAGATACGCAGTATTTT.

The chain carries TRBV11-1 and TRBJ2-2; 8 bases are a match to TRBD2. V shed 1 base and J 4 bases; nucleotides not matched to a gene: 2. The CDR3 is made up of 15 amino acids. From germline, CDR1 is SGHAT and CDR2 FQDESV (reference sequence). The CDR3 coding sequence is TGTGCCAGCAGCTTAGACGGGGGGGGCACCGGGGAGCTGTTTTTT. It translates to CASSLDGGGTGELFF.

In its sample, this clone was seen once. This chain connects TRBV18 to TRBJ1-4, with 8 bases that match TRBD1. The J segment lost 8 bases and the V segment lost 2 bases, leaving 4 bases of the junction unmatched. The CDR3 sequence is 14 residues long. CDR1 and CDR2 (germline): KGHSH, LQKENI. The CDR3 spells CASSPGQGGEKLFF. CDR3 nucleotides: TGTGCCAGCTCACCAGGACAGGGAGGCGAAAAACTGTTTTTT.

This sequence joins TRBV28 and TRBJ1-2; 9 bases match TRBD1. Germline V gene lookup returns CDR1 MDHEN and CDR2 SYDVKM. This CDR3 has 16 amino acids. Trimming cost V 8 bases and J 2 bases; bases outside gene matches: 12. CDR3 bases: TGTGCCAGCCGGGCCCCGCCCGGGACAGGGAACTATGGCTACACCTTC. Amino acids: CASRAPPGTGNYGYTF.

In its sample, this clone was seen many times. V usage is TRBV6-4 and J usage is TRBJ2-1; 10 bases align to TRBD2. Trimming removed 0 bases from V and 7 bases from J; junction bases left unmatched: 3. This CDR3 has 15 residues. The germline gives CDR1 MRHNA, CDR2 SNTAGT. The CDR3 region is CASSDSAGGPNEQFF. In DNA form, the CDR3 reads TGTGCCAGCAGTGACTCAGCGGGGGGGCCAAATGAGCAGTTCTTC.

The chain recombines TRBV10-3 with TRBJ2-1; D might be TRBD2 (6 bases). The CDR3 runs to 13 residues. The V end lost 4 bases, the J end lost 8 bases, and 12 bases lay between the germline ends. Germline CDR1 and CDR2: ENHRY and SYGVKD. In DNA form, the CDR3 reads TGTGCCATCAGTGTGTGGGAGGTCGATGAGCAGTTCTTC. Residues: CAISVWEVDEQFF.

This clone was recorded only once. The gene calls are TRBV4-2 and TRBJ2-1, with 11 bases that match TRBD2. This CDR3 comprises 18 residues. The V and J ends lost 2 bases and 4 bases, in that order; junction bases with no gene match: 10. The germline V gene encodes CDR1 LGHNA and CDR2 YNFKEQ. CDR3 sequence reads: CASSQISGGAGGYNEQFF. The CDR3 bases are TGTGCCAGCAGCCAAATTAGCGGGGGGGCCGGGGGTTACAATGAGCAGTTCTTC.

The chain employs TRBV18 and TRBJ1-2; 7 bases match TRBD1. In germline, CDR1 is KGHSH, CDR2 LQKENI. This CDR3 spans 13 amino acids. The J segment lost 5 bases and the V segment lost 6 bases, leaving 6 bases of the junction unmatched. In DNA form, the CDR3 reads TGTGCCAGCTCCCCTCCGGGACAGTATGGCTACACCTTC. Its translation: CASSPPGQYGYTF.

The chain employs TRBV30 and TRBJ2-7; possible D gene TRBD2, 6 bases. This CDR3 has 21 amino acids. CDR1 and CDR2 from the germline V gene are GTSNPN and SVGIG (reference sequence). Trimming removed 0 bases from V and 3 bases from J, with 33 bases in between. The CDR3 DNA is TGTGCCTGGAGTGTAATACTAGGGACGTCGGGACTGGCTGAGCCTGTCTACGAGCAGTACTTC. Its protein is CAWSVILGTSGLAEPVYEQYF.